Shown below are 13 T cell receptor beta chains from a single sample sequenced in a study of identical twins (dated by TCRdb to the mid-2010s). Preparation of the library involved 5' RACE. Sequencing instrument: Illumina HiSeq 2000. TCRdb handled the public reads itself, with Q25 trimming in fastp and clone calling in MiXCR, and kept productive beta chains. Rows merge per CDR3 protein into single entries with the most common DNA and genes. Present in this sample are a few hundred thousand distinct CDR3 sequences, approximately 7.1% of which were seen just once. Roughly 15% of the sample lies in the top ten. The data were also submitted as part of a second study, on T cells expressing NK-cell markers.

Input material: CD8+ T cells sorted from blood. These receptors all come from a woman aged 18-30 years in good health.

This sequence joins TRBV5-5 and TRBJ1-1; D gene uncertain. The germline V gene has CDR1 SGHKS and CDR2 YYEKEE (reference sequence). V was shortened by 0 bases and J by 7 bases, with 13 bases between the two germline ends. The CDR3 is made up of 14 amino acids. This CDR3 reads CASSLDSGSIEAFF. The CDR3 DNA reads as TGTGCCAGCAGCTTGGACTCGGGGAGTATTGAAGCTTTCTTT.

The gene calls are TRBV2 and TRBJ2-7, with D perhaps TRBD1 or TRBD2 (5 bases each). V dropped 6 bases and J dropped 6 bases, with 12 bases sitting between them. The CDR3 covers 12 residues. Germline V lookup: CDR1 SNHLY, CDR2 FYNNEI. CDR3: CASRSRDVEQYF. CDR3 coding DNA: TGTGCCAGCAGATCCCGGGACGTCGAGCAGTACTTC. Drawing the rest from reference TRBV2 and TRBJ2-7, the complete variable domain is EPEVTQTPSHQVTQMGQEVILRCVPISNHLYFYWYRQILGQKVEFLVSFYNNEISEKSEIFDDQFSVERPDGSNFTLKIRSTKLEDSAMYFCASRSRDVEQYFGPGTRLTVT.

This clonotype was found a few times. J is TRBJ2-1 and V is TRBV5-1; 7 bases fit TRBD1. J lost 8 bases, V lost 7 bases, and 15 bases had no gene match. Germline CDR1 SGHRS, CDR2 YFSETQ. The CDR3 extends over 15 amino acids. In DNA, the CDR3 is TGCGCCAGCGCCCAGACAGGGAATTTTATGGATGAGCAGTTCTTC. It encodes CASAQTGNFMDEQFF.

This clonotype has a handful of counts. The genes are TRBV7-6 and TRBJ2-7, with 11 bases lining up with TRBD1. V shed 5 bases and J 2 bases; nucleotides not matched to a gene: 5. CDR1 is SGHVS, CDR2 FNYEAQ, per germline. The CDR3 runs 15 residues. The CDR3 reads CASSLGTGGPYEQYF. For the CDR3, the DNA is TGTGCCAGCAGCCTTGGGACAGGGGGTCCCTACGAGCAGTACTTC.

This clonotype was seen more than once but under ten times. V and J are TRBV12-5 and TRBJ2-7; 11 bases are shared with TRBD2. CDR3 length: 14 residues. Germline V gene lookup returns CDR1 LGHNT and CDR2 FRNRAP. V dropped 5 bases and J dropped 2; count of bases not matched to a gene: 2. CDR3 sequence reads: CASGLLAGAYEQYF. DNA for the CDR3: TGTGCTAGTGGTCTACTAGCGGGGGCCTACGAGCAGTACTTC.

The table lists this clonotype with many counts. The J gene is TRBJ2-3, the V gene TRBV20-1; D unclear. From germline, CDR1 is DFQATT and CDR2 SNEGSKA (reference sequence). This CDR3 has 13 residues. V was shortened by 5 bases and J by 6 bases, with 15 bases between the two germline ends. CDR3 coding DNA: TGCAGTGCTGGACGTAACGATGGGGATACGCAGTATTTT. It translates to CSAGRNDGDTQYF.

This clonotype was seen a handful of times. One end of the junction varies from germline; a read error may be responsible. The chain employs TRBV5-1 and TRBJ2-7, with 9 nucleotides matching TRBD2. Germline CDR1 SGHRS, CDR2 YFSETQ. This CDR3 contains 12 residues. CDR3 nucleotides: TGCGCCAGCAGCTTTGAGGCGGGGGGGGCTGACTTC. This gives the protein CASSFEAGGADF.

This clonotype has only a few counts. The CDR3 spells CASIPLTKRAFF. For the CDR3, the DNA is TGTGCCAGCATTCCACTTACTAAGCGGGCTTTCTTT. V is TRBV9 and J is TRBJ1-1; D unresolved. From germline, CDR1 is SGDLS and CDR2 YYNGEE. Trimming shortened V by 6 bases and J by 11 bases, and 17 bases separated the two germline ends. This CDR3 spans 12 amino acids.

V is TRBV25-1 and J is TRBJ2-7, with 11 bases identical to TRBD2. The CDR3 has 16 residues. The J segment lost 2 bases and the V segment lost 5 bases, leaving 8 bases of the junction unmatched. Per germline, CDR1 MGHDK and CDR2 SYGVNS. The CDR3 DNA is TGTGCCAGCAGTCCCCTAAAGGGACTAGCGGCCTACGAGCAGTACTTC. Translating gives CASSPLKGLAAYEQYF.

This clonotype was recorded many times. V is TRBV12-3 or TRBV12-4 and J is TRBJ1-2, with a possible D match to TRBD1 (5 bases). CDR3 length equals 15 residues. V shed 5 bases and J shed 4 bases, with 17 bases lying between them. The CDR3 spells CASSPRVGEGYGYTF. The CDR3 nucleotides read TGTGCCAGCAGTCCAAGGGTAGGGGAAGGCTATGGCTACACCTTC.

This clonotype was seen repeatedly, ten times or more. This rearrangement joins TRBV5-4 to TRBJ1-3; the match to TRBD1 covers 11 bases. V was clipped by 0 bases and J by 5 bases; unmatched bases: 4. Germline V gene data show CDR1 as SGHNT and CDR2 as YYREEE (reference sequence). This CDR3 has 16 residues. CDR3: CASSLAGTGGRNTIYF. For the CDR3, the DNA is TGTGCCAGCAGCTTGGCGGGGACAGGGGGACGAAACACCATATATTTT.

This clonotype showed up many times. V is TRBV6-1 and J is TRBJ1-1; D not certain. Trimming left V 6 bases short and J 3 bases short, with 17 bases between. The CDR3 contains 15 residues. CDR1 and CDR2 from the germline V gene are MNHNS and SASEGT. The DNA for the CDR3 is TGTGCCAGCAGACTAGGGTTTCGGCGCGACACTGAAGCTTTCTTT. Its translation is CASRLGFRRDTEAFF.

The sample holds many counts of this clonotype. CDR3: CASSQDFAGASYEQYF. The CDR3 nucleotides read TGCGCCAGCAGCCAAGATTTTGCGGGAGCCTCCTACGAGCAGTACTTC. The rearrangement uses TRBV4-3 and TRBJ2-7, with 7 bases identical to TRBD2. J gave up 0 bases and V 0 bases, and 5 bases lay outside the gene matches. Germline V gene data show CDR1 as LGHNA and CDR2 as YSLEER. The CDR3 is made up of 16 amino acids.